This TCR beta chain was captured in a study of cytomegalovirus exposure and HLA in healthy donors. The donors were healthy bone marrow donors. The PCR made use of 60 Vbeta and 13 Jbeta primers. The protocol was immunoSEQ multiplex PCR, while the TCRdb copy is restricted to in-frame clones and leaves out a portion. The sample has roughly 140,000 clones, 78% seen once; the top ten hold 3%. V was clipped by 6 bases and J by 1 base, with 12 bases between them. The CDR3 is made up of 15 amino acids. Germline-derived CDR1 and CDR2 are MNHEY and SVGAGI. The chain joins TRBV6-5 to TRBJ1-4; D gene ambiguous. This TCR was sampled from a man aged 35 to 55 in good health and CMV-seropositive. Sequences were obtained from PBMCs. The CDR3 protein is CASRDYGRTNEKLFF. CDR3 sequence (DNA): TGTGCCAGCAGAGATTACGGTAGAACTAATGAAAAACTGTTTTTT.